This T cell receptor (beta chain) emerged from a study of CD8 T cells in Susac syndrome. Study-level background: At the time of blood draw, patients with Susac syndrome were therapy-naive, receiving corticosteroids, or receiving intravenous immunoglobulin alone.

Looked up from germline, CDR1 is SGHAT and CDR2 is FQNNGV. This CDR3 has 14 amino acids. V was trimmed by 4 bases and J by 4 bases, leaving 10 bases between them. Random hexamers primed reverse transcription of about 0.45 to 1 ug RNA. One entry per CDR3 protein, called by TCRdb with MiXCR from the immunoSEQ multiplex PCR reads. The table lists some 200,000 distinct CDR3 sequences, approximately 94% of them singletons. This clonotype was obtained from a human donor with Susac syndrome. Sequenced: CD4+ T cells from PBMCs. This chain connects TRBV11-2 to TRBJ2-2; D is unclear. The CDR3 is CASSSPGATGELFF. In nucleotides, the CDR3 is TGTGCCAGCAGCTCCCCAGGAGCCACCGGGGAGCTGTTTTTT.